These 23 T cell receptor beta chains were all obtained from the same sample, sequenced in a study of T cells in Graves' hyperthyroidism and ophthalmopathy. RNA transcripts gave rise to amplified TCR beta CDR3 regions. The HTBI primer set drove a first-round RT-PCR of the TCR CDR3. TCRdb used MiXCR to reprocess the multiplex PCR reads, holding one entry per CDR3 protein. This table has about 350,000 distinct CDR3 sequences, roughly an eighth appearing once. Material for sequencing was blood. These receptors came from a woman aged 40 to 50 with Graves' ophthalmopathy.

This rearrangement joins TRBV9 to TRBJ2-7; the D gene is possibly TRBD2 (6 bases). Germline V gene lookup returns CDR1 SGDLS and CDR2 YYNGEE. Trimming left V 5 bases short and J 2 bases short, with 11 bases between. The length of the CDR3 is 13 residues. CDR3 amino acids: CASSREPPYEQYF. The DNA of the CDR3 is TGTGCCAGCAGTCGGGAGCCCCCCTACGAGCAGTACTTC.

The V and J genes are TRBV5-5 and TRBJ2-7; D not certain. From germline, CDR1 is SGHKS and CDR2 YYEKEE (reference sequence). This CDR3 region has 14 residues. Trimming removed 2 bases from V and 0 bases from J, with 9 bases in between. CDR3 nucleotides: TGTGCCAGCAGCTTACTAACGAGCTCCTACGAGCAGTACTTC. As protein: CASSLLTSSYEQYF.

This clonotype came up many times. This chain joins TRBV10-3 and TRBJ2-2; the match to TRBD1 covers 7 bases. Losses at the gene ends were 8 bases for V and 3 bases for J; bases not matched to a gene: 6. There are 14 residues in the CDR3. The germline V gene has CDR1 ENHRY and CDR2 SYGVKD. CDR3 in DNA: TGTGCCATCTTAAGGGGGCTGGACACCGGGGAGCTGTTTTTT. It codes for CAILRGLDTGELFF.

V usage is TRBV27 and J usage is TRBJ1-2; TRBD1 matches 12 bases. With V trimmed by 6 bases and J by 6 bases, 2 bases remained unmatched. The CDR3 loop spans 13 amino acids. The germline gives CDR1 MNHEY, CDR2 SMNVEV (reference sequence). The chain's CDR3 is CASRGQGANGYTF. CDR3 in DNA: TGTGCCAGCAGGGGACAGGGGGCTAATGGCTACACCTTC.

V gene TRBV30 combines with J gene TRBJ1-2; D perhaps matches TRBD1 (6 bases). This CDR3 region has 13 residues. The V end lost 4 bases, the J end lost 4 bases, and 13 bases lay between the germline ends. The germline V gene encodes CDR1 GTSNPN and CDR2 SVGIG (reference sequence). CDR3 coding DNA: TGTGCCTGGACCTCCAGGGGCAGCTATGGCTACACCTTC. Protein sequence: CAWTSRGSYGYTF.

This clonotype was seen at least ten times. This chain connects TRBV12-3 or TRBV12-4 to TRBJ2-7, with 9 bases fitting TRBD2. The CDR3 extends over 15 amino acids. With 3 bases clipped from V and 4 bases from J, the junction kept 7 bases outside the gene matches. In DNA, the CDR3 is TGTGCCAGCAGTTTGGCGGGAGGGGCGATTTACGAGCAGTACTTC. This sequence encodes CASSLAGGAIYEQYF.

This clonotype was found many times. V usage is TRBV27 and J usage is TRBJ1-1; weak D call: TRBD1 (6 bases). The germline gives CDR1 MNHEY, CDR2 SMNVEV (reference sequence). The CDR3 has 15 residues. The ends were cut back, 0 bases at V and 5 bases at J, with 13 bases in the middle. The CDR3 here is CASSLSILGQTEAFF. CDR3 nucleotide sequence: TGTGCCAGCAGTTTATCGATTTTAGGACAGACTGAAGCTTTCTTT.

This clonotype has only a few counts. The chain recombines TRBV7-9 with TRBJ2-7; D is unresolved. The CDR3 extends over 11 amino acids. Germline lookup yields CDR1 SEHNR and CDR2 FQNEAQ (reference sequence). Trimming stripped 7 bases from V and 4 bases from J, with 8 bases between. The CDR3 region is CASTTNYEQYF. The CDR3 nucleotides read TGTGCCAGCACCACTAATTACGAGCAGTACTTC.

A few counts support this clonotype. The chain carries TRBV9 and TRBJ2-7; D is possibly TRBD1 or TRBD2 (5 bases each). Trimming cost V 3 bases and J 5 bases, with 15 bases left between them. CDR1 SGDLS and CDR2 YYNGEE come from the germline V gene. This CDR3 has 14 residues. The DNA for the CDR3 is TGTGCCAGCAGCGCCGGGGCTAGTCCCCACGAGCAGTACTTC. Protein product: CASSAGASPHEQYF.

The CDR3 DNA reads as TGTGCCACCCGAGGGACGATCACTACCTACGAGCAGTACTTC. This codes for CATRGTITTYEQYF. This sequence joins TRBV6-1 and TRBJ2-7, with D perhaps being TRBD1 or TRBD2 (5 bases each). The CDR3 sequence is 14 residues long. Deletions cut 10 bases from V and 2 bases from J, with 18 bases between. The germline gives CDR1 MNHNS, CDR2 SASEGT.

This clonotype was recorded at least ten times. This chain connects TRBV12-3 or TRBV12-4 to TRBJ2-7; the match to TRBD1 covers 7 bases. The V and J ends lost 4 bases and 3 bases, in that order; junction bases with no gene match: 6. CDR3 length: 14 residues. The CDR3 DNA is TGTGCCAGCAGTTGGGAACCAGGGGGCTACGAGCAGTACTTC. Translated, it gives CASSWEPGGYEQYF.

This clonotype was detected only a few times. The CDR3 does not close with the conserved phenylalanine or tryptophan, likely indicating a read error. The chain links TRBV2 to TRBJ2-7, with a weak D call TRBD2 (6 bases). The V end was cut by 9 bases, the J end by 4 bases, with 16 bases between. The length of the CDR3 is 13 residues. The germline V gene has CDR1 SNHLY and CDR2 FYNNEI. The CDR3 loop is CARSPGVGYEQYL. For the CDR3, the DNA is TGTGCCAGAAGCCCGGGAGTCGGTTACGAGCAGTACCTC.

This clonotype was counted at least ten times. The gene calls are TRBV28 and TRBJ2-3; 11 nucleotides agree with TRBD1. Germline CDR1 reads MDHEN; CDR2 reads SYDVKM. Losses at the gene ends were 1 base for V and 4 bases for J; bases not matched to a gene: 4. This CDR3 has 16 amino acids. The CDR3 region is CASSLLGQGGADTQYF. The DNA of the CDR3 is TGTGCCAGCAGTTTATTGGGACAGGGGGGAGCAGATACGCAGTATTTT.

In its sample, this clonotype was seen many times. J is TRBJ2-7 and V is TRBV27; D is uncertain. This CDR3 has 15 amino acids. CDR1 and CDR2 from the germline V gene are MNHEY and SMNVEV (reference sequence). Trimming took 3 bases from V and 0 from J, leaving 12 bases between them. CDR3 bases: TGTGCCAGCAGTTTTTATACTGGCAGCTCCTACGAGCAGTACTTC. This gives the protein CASSFYTGSSYEQYF.

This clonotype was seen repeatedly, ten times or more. The CDR3 reads CASSFRRGLFGYTF. CDR3 nucleotide sequence: TGTGCCAGCAGTTTTCGACGGGGGCTGTTTGGCTACACCTTC. The J gene is TRBJ1-2, the V gene TRBV12-3 or TRBV12-4, with D possibly TRBD1 on 6 matching bases. V lost 3 bases and J lost 7, with 15 bases in between. The CDR3 length is 14 residues.

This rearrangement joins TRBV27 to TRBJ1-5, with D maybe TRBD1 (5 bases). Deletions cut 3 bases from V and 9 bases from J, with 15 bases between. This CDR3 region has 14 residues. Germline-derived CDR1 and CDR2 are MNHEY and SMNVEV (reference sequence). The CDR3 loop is CASSFGVPGGPQHF. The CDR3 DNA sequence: TGTGCCAGCAGTTTCGGGGTCCCCGGGGGGCCCCAGCATTTT.

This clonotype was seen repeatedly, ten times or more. The chain's CDR3 is CSARDQGGATEAFF. CDR3 in DNA: TGCAGTGCTAGAGATCAAGGGGGGGCGACTGAAGCTTTCTTT. The chain combines TRBV20-1 with TRBJ1-1, with a weak D call TRBD1 (6 bases). From germline, CDR1 is DFQATT and CDR2 SNEGSKA (reference sequence). This CDR3 is 14 amino acids long. The V and J ends lost 0 bases and 5 bases respectively, with 13 bases between them.

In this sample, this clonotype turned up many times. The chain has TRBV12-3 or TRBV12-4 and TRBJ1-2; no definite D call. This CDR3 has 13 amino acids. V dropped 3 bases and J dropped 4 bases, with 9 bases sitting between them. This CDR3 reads CASSLLQPYGYTF. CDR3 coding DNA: TGTGCCAGCAGTTTGCTACAACCCTATGGCTACACCTTC.

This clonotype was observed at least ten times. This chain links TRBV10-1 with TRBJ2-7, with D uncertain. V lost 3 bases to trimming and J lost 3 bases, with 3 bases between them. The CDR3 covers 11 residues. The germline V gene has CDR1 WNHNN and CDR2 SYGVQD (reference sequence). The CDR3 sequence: CASSDGYEQYF. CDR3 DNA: TGCGCCAGCAGTGACGGCTACGAGCAGTACTTC.

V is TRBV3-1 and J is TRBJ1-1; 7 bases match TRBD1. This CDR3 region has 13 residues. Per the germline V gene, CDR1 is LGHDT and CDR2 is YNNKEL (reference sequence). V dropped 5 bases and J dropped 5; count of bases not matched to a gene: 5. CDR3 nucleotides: TGTGCCAGCAGCAAACAGGGGAGGACTGAAGCTTTCTTT. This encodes CASSKQGRTEAFF.

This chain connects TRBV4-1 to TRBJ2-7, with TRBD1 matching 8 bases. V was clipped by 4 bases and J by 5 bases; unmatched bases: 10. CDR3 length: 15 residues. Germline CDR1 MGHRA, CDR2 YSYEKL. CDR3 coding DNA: TGCGCCAGCAGCCGCGATGGACAGGGCCGCAACGAGCAGTACTTC. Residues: CASSRDGQGRNEQYF.

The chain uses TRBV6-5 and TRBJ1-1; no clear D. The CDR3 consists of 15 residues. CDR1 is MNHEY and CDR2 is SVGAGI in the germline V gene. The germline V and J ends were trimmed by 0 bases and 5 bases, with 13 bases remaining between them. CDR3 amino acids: CASSYSRALGTEAFF. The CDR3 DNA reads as TGTGCCAGCAGTTACTCGAGAGCGTTGGGGACTGAAGCTTTCTTT.

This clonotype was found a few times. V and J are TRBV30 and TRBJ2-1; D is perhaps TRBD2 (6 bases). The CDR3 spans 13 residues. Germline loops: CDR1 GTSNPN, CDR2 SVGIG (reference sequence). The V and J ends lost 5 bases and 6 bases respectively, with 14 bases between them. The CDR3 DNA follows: TGTGCCTGGGGGAAGGCCGGGAGCAATGAGCAGTTCTTC. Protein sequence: CAWGKAGSNEQFF.